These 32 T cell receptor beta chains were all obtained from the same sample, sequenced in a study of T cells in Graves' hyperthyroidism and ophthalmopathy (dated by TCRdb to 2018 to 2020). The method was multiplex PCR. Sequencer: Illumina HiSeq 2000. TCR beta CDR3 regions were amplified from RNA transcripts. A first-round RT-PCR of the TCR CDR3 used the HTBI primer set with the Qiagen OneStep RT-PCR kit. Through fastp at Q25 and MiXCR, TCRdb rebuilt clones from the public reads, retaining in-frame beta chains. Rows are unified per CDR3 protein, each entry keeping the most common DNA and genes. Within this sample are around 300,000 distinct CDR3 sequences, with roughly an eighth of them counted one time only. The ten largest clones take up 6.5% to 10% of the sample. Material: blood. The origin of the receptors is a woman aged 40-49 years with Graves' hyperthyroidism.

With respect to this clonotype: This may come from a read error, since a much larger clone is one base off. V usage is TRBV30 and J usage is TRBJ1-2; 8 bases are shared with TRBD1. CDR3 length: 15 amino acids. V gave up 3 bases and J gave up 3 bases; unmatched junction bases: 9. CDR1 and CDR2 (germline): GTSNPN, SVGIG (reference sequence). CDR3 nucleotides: TGTGCCTGGAGGGCCACAGGGGGGAAGTACTATGGCTACACCTTC. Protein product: CAWRATGGKYYGYTF.

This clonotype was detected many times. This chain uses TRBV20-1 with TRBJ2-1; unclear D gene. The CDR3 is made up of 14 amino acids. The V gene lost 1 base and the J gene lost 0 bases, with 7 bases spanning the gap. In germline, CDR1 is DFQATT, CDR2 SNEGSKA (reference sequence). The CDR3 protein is CSARGGSSYNEQFF. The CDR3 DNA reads TGCAGTGCTAGAGGGGGAAGCTCCTACAATGAGCAGTTCTTC.

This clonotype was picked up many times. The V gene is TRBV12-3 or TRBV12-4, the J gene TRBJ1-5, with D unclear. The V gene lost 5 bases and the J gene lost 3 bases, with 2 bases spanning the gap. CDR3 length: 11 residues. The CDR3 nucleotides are TGTGCCAGCAGTCACAATCAGCCCCAGCATTTT. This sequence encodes CASSHNQPQHF.

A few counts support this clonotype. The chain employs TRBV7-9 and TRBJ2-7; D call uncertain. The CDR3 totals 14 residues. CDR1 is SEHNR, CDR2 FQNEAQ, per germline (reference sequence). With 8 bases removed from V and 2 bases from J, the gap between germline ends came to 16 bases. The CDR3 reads CASSLELGTYEQYF. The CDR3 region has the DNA TGTGCCAGCTCACTTGAGCTGGGTACCTACGAGCAGTACTTC.

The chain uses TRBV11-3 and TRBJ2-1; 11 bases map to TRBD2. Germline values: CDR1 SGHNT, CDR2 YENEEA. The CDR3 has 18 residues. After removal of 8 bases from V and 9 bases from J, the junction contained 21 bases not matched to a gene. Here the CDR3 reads CASAQFLGTSGAGGEQFF. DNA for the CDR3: TGTGCCAGCGCCCAATTTTTAGGGACTAGCGGAGCAGGGGGTGAGCAGTTCTTC.

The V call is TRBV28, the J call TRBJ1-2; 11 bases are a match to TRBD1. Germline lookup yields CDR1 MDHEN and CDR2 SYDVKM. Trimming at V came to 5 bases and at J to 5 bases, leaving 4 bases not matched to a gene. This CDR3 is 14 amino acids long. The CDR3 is CASSRTGGWYGYTF. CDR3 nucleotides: TGTGCCAGCAGTCGGACAGGGGGCTGGTATGGCTACACCTTC.

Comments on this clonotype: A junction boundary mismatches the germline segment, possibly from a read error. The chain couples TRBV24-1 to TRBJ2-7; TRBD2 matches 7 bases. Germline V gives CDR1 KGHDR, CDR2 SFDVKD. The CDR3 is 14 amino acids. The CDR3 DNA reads TGTGCCACCAGTGACCCAAGCGGGACCGACGAGCGGTACTTC. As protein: CATSDPSGTDERYF.

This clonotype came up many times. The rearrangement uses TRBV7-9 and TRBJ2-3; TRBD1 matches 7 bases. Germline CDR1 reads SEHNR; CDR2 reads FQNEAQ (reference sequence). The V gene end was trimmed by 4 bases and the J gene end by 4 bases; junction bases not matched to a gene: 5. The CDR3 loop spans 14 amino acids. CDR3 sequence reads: CASSSTTGADTQYF. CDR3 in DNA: TGTGCCAGCAGCTCTACTACAGGGGCAGATACGCAGTATTTT. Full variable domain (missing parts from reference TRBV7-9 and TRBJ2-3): DTGVSQNPRHKITKRGQNVTFRCDPISEHNRLYWYRQTLGQGPEFLTYFQNEAQLEKSRLLSDRFSAERPKGSFSTLEIQRTEQGDSAMYLCASSSTTGADTQYFGPGTRLTVL.

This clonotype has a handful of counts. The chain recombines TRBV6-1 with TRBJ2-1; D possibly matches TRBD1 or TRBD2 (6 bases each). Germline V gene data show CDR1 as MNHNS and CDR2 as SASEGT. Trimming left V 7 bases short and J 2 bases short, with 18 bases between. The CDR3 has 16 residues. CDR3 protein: CASTEGGAAPYNEQFF. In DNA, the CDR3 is TGTGCCAGCACCGAGGGGGGAGCCGCCCCCTACAATGAGCAGTTCTTC.

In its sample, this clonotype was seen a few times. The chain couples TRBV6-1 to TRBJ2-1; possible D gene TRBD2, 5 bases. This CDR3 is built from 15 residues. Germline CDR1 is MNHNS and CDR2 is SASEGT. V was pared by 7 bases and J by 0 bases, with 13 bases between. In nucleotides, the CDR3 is TGTGCCAGCATTCTAACTGGGAGCTCCTACAATGAGCAGTTCTTC. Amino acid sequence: CASILTGSSYNEQFF.

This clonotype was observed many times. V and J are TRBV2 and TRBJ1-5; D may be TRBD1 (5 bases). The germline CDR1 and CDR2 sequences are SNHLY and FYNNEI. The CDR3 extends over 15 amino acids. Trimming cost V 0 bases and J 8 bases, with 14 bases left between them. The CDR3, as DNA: TGTGCCAGCAGTGAAGCTAACCCAGGGTTTGAGCCCCAGCATTTT. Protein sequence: CASSEANPGFEPQHF.

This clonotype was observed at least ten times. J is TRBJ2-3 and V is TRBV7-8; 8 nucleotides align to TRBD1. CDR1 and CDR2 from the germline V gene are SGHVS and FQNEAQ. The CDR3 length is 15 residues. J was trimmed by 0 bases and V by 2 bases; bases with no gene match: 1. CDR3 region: CASSLQGASTDTQYF. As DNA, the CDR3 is TGTGCCAGCAGCTTACAGGGGGCTAGCACAGATACGCAGTATTTT.

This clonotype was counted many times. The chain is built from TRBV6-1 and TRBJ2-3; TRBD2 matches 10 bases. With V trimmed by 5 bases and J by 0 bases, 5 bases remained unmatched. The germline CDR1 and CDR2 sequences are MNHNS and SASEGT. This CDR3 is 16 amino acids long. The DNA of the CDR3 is TGTGCCAGCAGTTCCCCGGGACTAGCGAGCACAGATACGCAGTATTTT. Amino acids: CASSSPGLASTDTQYF.

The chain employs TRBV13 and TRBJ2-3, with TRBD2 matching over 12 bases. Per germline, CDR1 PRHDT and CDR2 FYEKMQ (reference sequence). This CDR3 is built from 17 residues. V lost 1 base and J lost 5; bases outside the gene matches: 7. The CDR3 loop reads CASSLEVRLAGVDTQYF. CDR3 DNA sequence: TGTGCCAGCAGCTTAGAGGTTCGACTAGCGGGAGTAGATACGCAGTATTTT.

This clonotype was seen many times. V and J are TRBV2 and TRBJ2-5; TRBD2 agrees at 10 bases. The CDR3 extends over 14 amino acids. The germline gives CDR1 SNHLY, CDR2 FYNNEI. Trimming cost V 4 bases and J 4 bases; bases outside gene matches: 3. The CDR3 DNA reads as TGTGCCAGCAGTGCGCTAGCGGGAGCAGAGACCCAGTACTTC. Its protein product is CASSALAGAETQYF.

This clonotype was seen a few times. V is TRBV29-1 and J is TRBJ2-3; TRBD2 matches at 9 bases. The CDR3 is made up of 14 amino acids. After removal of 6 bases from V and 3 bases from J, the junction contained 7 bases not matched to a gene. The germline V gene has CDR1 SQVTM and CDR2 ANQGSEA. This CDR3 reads CSVASGTATDTQYF. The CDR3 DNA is TGCAGCGTCGCTAGCGGGACAGCTACAGATACGCAGTATTTT.

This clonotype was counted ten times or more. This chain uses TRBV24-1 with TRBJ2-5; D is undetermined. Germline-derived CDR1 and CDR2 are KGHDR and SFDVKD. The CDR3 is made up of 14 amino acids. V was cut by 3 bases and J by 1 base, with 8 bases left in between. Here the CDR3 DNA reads TGTGCCACCAGTGATCGACCGATCCAAGAGACCCAGTACTTC. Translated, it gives CATSDRPIQETQYF.

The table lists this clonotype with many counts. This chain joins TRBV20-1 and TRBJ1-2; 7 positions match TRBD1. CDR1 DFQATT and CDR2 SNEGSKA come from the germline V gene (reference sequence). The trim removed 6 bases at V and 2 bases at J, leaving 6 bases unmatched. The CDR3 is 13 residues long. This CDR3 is CSANRGGNYGYTF. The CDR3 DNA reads TGCAGTGCGAACAGGGGTGGCAACTATGGCTACACCTTC.

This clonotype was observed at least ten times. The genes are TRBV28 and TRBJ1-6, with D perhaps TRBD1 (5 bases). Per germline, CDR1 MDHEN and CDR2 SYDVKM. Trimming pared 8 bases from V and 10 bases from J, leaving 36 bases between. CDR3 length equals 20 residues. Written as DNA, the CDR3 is TGTGCCAGCGGATATCAGGGTCTCATTTTACCGCCCACTAACGAATCACCCCTCCACTTT. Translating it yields CASGYQGLILPPTNESPLHF.

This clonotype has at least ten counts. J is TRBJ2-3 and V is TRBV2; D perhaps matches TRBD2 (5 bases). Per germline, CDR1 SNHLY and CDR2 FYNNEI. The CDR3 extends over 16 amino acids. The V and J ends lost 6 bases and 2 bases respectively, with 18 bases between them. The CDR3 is CASSTLSRRITDTQYF. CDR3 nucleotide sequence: TGTGCCAGCAGCACCCTTTCCAGGAGGATCACAGATACGCAGTATTTT.

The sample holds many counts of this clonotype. In DNA, the CDR3 is TGTGCCAGCAGCTTAGACAGGAATGAGCAGTTCTTC. Translated, it gives CASSLDRNEQFF. The chain is built from TRBV7-9 and TRBJ2-1; D perhaps matches TRBD1 (5 bases). CDR1 SEHNR and CDR2 FQNEAQ come from the germline V gene (reference sequence). The CDR3 covers 12 residues. Between the trimmed V and J ends, which lost 1 base and 7 bases, there was a span of 5 bases. Based on the CDR3 plus reference TRBV7-9 and TRBJ2-1, the full variable domain is DTGVSQNPRHKITKRGQNVTFRCDPISEHNRLYWYRQTLGQGPEFLTYFQNEAQLEKSRLLSDRFSAERPKGSFSTLEIQRTEQGDSAMYLCASSLDRNEQFFGPGTRLTVL.

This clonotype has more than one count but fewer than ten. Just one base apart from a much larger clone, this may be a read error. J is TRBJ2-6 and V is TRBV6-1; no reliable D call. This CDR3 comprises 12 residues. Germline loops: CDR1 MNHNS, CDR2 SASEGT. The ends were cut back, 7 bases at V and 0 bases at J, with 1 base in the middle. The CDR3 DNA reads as TGTGCCAGCACCTCTGGGGCCAACGTCCTGACTTTC. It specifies CASTSGANVLTF.

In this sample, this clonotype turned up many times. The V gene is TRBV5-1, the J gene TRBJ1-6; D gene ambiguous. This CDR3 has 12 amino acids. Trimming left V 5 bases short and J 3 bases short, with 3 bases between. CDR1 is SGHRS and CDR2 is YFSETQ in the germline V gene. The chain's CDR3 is CASRNYNSPLHF. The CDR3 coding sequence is TGCGCCAGCAGGAACTATAATTCACCCCTCCACTTT.

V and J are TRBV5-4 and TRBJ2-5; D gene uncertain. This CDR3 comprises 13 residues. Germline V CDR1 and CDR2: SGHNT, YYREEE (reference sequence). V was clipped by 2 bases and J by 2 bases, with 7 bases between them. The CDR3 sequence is CASSFVDQETQYF. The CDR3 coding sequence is TGTGCCAGCAGCTTCGTAGATCAAGAGACCCAGTACTTC.

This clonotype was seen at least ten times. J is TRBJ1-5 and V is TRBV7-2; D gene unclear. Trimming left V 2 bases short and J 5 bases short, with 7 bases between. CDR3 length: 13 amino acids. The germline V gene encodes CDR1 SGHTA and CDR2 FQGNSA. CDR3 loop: CASSLSPDQPQHF. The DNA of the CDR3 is TGTGCCAGCAGCTTATCACCCGATCAGCCCCAGCATTTT.

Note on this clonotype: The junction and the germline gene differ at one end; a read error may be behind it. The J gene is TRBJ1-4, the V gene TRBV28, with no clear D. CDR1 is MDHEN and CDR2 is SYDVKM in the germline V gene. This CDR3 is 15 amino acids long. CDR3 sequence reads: CASNSHVPTDEKLFF. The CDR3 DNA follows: TGTGCCAGCAATAGTCACGTTCCTACTGATGAAAAGCTGTTTTTT. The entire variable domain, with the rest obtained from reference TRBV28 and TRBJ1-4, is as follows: DVKVTQSSRYLVKRTGEKVFLECVQDMDHENMFWYRQDPGLGLRLIYFSYDVKMKEKGDIPEGYSVSREKKERFSLILESASTNQTSMYLCASNSHVPTDEKLFFGSGTQLSVL.

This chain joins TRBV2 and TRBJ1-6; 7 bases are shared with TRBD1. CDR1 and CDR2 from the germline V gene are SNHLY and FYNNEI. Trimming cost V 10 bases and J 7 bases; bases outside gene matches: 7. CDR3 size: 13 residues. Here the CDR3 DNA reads TGTGCCAACACGAGACAGGGAAATTCACCCCTCCACTTT. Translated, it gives CANTRQGNSPLHF.

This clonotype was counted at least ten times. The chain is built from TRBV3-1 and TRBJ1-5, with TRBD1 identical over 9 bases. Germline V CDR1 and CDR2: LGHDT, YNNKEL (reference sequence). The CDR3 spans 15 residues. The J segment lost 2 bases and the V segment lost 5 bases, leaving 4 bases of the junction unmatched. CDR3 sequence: CASSDRGDGNQPQHF. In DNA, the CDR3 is TGTGCCAGCAGCGACAGGGGGGATGGCAATCAGCCCCAGCATTTT.

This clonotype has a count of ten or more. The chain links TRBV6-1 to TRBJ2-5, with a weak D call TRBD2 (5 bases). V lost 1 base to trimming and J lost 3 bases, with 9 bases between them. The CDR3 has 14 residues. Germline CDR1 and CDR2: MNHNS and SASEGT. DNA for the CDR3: TGTGCCAGCAGTGAAGGACAAGCGGAAGAGACCCAGTACTTC. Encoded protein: CASSEGQAEETQYF.

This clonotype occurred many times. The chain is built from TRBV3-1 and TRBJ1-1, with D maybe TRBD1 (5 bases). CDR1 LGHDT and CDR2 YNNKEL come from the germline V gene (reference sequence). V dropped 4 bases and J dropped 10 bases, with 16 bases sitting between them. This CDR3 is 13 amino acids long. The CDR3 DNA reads TGTGCCAGCAGCCCTCGGGACGGAGATCGAGCTTTCTTT. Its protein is CASSPRDGDRAFF.

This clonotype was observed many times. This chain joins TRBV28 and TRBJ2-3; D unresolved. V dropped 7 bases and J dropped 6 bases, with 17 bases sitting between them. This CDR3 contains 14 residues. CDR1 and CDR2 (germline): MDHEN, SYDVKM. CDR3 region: CASNPIVGFDTQYF. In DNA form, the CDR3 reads TGTGCCAGCAATCCTATCGTCGGGTTTGATACGCAGTATTTT.

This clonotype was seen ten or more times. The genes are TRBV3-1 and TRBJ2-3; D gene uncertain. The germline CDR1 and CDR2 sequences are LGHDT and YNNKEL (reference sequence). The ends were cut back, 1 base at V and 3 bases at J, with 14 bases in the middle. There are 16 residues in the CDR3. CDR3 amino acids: CASSQAGQIRTDTQYF. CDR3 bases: TGTGCCAGCAGCCAAGCTGGTCAGATTAGAACAGATACGCAGTATTTT.